The clone carrying this T cell receptor beta chain was seen at least ten times. Using genomic DNA as the template, TCR beta VDJ and CDR3 profiling was carried out. TCRdb re-called the reads through MiXCR, storing one row per CDR3 protein. This sample has about 180,000 distinct CDR3 sequences; under 55% occur once, and the top ten carry under 3.5%. The data were taken from a study of CD8+CD57+ T cells in acquired aplastic anemia. This CDR3 is 14 amino acids long. Unmatched junction bases numbered 6, after V lost 7 bases and J lost 2 bases. From germline, CDR1 is ENHRY and CDR2 SYGVKD. The chain combines TRBV10-3 with TRBJ2-7; 9 nucleotides align to TRBD1. The clonotype originates from a human donor in good health. The sequenced sample consisted of sorted CD4+, CD8+, or CD8+CD57+ T cells (not recorded which) from PBMCs. The CDR3 protein is CAIKETGGTYEQYF. The CDR3 bases are TGTGCCATCAAGGAGACAGGGGGGACCTACGAGCAGTACTTC.